This T cell receptor beta chain comes out of a study of cytomegalovirus exposure and HLA in healthy donors. Findings and limits, study-wide: Clusters of TCRs from the first cohort tended to co-occur in the roughly 120 validation repertoires (as a later analysis found).

Sequencing used immunoSEQ multiplex PCR; TCRdb keeps in-frame clones, though not all of them. The sample lists more than 45,000 clones; 89% were seen once. Germline V CDR1 and CDR2: MNHEY, SMNVEV (reference sequence). The CDR3 extends over 14 amino acids. V was clipped by 10 bases and J by 5 bases; unmatched bases: 9. In the case of this clone: Its antigen is currently unknown.

The chain links TRBV27 to TRBJ2-3; 10 bases fit TRBD2. The sequencing sample was made of PBMCs. This TCR was sampled from a young woman in good health and CMV-seronegative. The CDR3 DNA is TGTGCCATCAAAAGCGGGGGGGCGGGAGATACGCAGTATTTT. It is translated as CAIKSGGAGDTQYF.